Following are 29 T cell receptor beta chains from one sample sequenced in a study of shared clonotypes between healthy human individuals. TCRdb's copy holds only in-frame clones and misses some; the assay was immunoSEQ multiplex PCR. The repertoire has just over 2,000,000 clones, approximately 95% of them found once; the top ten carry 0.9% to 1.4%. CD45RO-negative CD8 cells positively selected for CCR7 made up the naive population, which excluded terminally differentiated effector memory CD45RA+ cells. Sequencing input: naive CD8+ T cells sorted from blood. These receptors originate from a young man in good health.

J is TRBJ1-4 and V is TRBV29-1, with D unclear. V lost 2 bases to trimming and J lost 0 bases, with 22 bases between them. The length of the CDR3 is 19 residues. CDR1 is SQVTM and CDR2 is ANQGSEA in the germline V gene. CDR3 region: CSVESLCAFLGATNEKLFF. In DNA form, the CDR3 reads TGCAGCGTTGAATCCCTCTGCGCTTTTCTCGGTGCAACTAATGAAAAACTGTTTTTT.

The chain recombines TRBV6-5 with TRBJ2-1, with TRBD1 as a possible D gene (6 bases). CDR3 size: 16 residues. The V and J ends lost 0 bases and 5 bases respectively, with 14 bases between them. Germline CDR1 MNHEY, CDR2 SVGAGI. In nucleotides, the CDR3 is TGTGCCAGCAGTTACTCGGCAGGGGAAAACCACAATGAGCAGTTCTTC. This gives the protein CASSYSAGENHNEQFF.

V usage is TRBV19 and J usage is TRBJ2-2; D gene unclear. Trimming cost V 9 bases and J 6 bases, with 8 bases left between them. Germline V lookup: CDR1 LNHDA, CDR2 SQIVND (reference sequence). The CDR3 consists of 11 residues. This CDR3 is CASQVAGELFF. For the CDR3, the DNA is TGTGCCAGCCAAGTGGCCGGGGAGCTGTTTTTT. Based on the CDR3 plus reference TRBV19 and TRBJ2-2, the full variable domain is DGGITQSPKYLFRKEGQNVTLSCEQNLNHDAMYWYRQDPGQGLRLIYYSQIVNDFQKGDIAEGYSVSREKKESFPLTVTSAQKNPTAFYLCASQVAGELFFGEGSRLTVL.

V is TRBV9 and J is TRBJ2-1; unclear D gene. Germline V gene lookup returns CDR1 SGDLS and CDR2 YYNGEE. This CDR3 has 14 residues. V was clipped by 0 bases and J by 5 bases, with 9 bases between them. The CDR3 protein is CASSVVGDHNEQFF. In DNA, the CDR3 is TGTGCCAGCAGCGTAGTTGGGGATCACAATGAGCAGTTCTTC.

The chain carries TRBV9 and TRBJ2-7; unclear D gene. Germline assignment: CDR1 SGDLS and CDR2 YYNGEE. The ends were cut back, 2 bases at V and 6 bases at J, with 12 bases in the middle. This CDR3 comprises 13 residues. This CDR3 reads CASSVDGKFEQYF. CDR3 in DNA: TGTGCCAGCAGCGTCGACGGAAAGTTCGAGCAGTACTTC.

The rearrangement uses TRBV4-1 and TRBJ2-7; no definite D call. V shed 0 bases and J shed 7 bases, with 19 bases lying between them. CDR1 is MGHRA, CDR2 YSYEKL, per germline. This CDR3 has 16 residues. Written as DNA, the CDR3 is TGCGCCAGCAGCCAAGATTCGGTCTTAAGTACGTTGGAGCAGTACTTC. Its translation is CASSQDSVLSTLEQYF.

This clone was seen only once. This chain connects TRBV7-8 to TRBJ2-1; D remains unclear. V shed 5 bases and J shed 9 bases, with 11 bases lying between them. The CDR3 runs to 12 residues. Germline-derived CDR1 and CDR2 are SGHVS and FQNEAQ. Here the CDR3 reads CASSIGTVEQFF. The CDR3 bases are TGTGCCAGCAGCATAGGTACGGTTGAGCAGTTCTTC.

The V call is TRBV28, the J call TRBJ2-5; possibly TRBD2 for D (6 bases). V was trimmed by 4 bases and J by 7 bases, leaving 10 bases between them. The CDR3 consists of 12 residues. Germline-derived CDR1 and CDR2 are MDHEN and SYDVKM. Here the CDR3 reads CASSSAGVTQYF. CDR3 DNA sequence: TGTGCCAGCAGTTCAGCGGGCGTGACCCAGTACTTC.

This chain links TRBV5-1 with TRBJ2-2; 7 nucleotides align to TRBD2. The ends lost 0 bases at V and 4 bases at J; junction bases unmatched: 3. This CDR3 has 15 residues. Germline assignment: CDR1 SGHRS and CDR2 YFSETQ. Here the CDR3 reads CASSLEWEGTGELFF. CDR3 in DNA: TGCGCCAGCAGCTTGGAGTGGGAGGGCACCGGGGAGCTGTTTTTT.

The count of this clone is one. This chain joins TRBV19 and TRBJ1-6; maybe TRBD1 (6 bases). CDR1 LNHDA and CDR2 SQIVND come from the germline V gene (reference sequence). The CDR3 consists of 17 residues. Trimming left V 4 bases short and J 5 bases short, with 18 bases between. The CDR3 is CASSKHIGQLDNSPLHF. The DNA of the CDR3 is TGTGCCAGTAGTAAACACATCGGACAGCTCGATAATTCACCCCTCCACTTT.

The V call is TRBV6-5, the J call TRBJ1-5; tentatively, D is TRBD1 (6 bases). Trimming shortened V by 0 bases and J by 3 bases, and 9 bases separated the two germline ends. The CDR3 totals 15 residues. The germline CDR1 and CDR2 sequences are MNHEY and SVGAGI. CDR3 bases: TGTGCCAGCAGTTACTCGGCAGGGGACAATCAGCCCCAGCATTTT. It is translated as CASSYSAGDNQPQHF.

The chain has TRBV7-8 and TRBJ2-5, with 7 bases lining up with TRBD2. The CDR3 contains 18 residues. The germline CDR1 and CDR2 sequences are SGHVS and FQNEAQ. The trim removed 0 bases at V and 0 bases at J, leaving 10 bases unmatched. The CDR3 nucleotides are TGTGCCAGCAGCTTAGCAATGGCCCTAGCGGAGAACCAAGAGACCCAGTACTTC. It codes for CASSLAMALAENQETQYF.

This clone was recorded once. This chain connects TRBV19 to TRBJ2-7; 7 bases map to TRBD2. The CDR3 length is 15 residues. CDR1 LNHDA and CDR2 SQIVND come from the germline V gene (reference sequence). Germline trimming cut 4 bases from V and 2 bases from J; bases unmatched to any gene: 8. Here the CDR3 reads CASSSGLAVTYEQYF. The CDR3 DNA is TGTGCCAGTAGTAGCGGGCTAGCGGTTACCTACGAGCAGTACTTC.

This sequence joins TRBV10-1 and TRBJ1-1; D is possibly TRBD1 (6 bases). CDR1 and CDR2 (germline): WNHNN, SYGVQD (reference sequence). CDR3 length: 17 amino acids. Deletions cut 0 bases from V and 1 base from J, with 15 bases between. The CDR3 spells CASSESGWGLGNTEAFF. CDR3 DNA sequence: TGCGCCAGCAGTGAGTCGGGCTGGGGGCTAGGGAACACTGAAGCTTTCTTT.

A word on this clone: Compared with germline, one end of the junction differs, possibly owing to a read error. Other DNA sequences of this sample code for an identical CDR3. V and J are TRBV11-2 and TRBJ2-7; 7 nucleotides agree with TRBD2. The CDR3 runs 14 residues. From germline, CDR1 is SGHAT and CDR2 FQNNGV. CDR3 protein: CASSLAGTVYEQYF. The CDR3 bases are TGTGCCAGCAGTTTAGCGGGTACCGTTTACGAGCAGTACTTC.

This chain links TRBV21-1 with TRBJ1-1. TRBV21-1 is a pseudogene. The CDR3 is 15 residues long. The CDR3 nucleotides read TGTGCCAGCAGTAGAACTTTCACCCTTATCACTGAAGCTTTCTTT. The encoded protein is CASSRTFTLITEAFF.

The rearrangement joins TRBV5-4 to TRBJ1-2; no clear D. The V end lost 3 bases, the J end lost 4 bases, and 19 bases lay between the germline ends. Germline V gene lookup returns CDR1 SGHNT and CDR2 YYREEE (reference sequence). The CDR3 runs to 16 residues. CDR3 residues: CASSYALIERFYGYTF. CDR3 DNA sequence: TGTGCCAGCAGCTATGCCTTGATTGAGAGATTCTATGGCTACACCTTC.

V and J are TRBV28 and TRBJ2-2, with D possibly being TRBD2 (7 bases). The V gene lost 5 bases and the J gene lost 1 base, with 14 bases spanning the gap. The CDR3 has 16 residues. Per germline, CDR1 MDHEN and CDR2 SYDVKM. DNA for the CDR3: TGTGCCAGCAGTCTTTGGCGGGGGCTGAACACCGGGGAGCTGTTTTTT. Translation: CASSLWRGLNTGELFF.

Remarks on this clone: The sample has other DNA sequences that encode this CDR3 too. CDR3 sequence (DNA): TGTGCCAGCAGCGTAGGGGGACAGGGAGAGCAGTACTTC. Translating it yields CASSVGGQGEQYF. This chain joins TRBV9 and TRBJ2-7; 9 bases line up with TRBD1. The CDR3 covers 13 residues. V gave up 0 bases and J gave up 7 bases; unmatched junction bases: 2. Germline V CDR1 and CDR2: SGDLS, YYNGEE.

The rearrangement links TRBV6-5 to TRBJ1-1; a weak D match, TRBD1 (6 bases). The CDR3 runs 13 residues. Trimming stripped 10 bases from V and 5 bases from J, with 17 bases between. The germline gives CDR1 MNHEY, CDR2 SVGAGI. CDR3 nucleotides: TGTGCCATTTCCGAGGGGGTGGGGACTGAAGCTTTCTTT. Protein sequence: CAISEGVGTEAFF.

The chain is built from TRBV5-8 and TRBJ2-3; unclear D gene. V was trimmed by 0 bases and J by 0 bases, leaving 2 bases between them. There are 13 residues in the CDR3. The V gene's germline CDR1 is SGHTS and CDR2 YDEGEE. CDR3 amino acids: CASSLASTDTQYF. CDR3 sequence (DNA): TGTGCCAGCAGCTTGGCAAGCACAGATACGCAGTATTTT.

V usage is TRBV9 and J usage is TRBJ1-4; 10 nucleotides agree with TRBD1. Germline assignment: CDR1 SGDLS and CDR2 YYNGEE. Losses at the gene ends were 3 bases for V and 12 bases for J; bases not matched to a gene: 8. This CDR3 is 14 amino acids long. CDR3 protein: CASSAGQGDRELFF. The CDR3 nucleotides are TGTGCCAGCAGCGCCGGACAGGGGGACCGGGAACTGTTTTTT.

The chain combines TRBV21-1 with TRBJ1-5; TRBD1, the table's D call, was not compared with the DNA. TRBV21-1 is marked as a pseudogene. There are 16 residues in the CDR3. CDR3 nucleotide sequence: TGTGCCAGCATCCCCTACTCCGGGACAGGTGATCAGCCCCAGCATTTT. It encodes CASIPYSGTGDQPQHF.

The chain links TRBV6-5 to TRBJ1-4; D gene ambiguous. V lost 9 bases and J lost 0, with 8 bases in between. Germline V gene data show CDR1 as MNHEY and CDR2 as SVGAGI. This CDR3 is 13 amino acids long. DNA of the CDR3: TGTGCCAGTTCACCCGCAACTAATGAAAAACTGTTTTTT. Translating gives CASSPATNEKLFF.

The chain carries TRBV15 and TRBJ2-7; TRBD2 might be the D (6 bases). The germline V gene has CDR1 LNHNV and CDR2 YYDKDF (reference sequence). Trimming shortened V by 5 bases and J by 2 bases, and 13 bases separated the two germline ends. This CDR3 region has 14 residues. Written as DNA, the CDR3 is TGTGCCACCAGCCCCCCGGGAGAACCCTACGAGCAGTACTTC. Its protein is CATSPPGEPYEQYF.

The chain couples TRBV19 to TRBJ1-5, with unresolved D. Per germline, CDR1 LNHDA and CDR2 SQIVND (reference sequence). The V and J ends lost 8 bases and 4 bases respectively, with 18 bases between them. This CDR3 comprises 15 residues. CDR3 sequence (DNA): TGTGCCAGTGGGAATAACCGGCCGGAGAATCAGCCCCAGCATTTT. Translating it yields CASGNNRPENQPQHF.

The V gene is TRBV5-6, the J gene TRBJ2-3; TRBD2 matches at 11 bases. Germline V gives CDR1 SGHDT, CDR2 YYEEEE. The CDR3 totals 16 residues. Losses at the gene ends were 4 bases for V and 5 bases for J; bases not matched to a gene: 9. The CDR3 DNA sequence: TGTGCCAGCAGCCTAAATCCGGGACTAGCGGTAGATACGCAGTATTTT. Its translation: CASSLNPGLAVDTQYF.

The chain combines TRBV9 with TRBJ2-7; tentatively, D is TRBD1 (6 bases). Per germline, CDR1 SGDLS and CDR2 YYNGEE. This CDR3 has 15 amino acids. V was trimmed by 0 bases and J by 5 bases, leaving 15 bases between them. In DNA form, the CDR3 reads TGTGCCAGCAGCGTAGAGGGAACAGGGATCGACGAGCAGTACTTC. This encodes CASSVEGTGIDEQYF.

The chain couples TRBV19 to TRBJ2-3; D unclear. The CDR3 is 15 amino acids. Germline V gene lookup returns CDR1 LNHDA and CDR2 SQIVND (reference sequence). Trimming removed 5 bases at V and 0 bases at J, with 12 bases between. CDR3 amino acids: CASSSTRVSTDTQYF. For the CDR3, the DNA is TGTGCCAGTAGTTCGACCAGAGTGAGCACAGATACGCAGTATTTT.